This T cell receptor (beta chain) appears in the sequencing data of a study of beta chain features in type 1 diabetes. The CDR3 contains 14 residues. With V trimmed by 0 bases and J by 6 bases, 2 bases remained unmatched. Germline CDR1 and CDR2: SNHLY and FYNNEI. About this clone: As yet, its antigen is unknown.

Study-wide findings and caveats: In the patient group, naive, central memory and Treg TCRB repertoires seemed more alike than in the healthy donor group.

The authors reverse transcribed all of the isolated RNA, so sequencing captured expressed TCRB transcripts. Clones were read by immunoSEQ multiplex PCR, and TCRdb kept only the in-frame ones, dropping some. The data contain roughly 240,000 clones, 55% to 70% of them singletons. The specimen was naive CD4+ T cells from blood. The TCR comes from a man aged 25-40 years in good health. The rearrangement links TRBV2 to TRBJ1-2, with TRBD1 matching 9 bases. DNA for the CDR3: TGTGCCAGCAGTGAAGCGGGGACAGGGAATGGCTACACCTTC. This gives the protein CASSEAGTGNGYTF. Complete variable domain (other parts from reference TRBV2 and TRBJ1-2): EPEVTQTPSHQVTQMGQEVILRCVPISNHLYFYWYRQILGQKVEFLVSFYNNEISEKSEIFDDQFSVERPDGSNFTLKIRSTKLEDSAMYFCASSEAGTGNGYTFGSGTRLTVV.